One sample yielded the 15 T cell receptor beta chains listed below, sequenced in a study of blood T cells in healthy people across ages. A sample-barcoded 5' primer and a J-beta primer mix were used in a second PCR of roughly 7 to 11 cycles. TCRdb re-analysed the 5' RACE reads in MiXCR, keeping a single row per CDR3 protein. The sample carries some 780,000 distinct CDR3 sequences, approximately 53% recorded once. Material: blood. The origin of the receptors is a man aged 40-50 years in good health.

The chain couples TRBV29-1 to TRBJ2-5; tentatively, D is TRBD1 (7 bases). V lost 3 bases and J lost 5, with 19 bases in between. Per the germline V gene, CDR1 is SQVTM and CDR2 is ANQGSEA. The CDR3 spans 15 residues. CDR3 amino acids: CSVEGRGESFETQYF. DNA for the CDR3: TGCAGCGTTGAGGGCAGGGGGGAAAGTTTTGAGACCCAGTACTTC.

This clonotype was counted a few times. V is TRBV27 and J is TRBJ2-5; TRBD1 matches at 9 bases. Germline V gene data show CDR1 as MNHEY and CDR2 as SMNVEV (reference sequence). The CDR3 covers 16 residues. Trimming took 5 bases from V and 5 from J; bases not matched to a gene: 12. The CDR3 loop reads CASSRETGQGWETQYF. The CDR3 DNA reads TGTGCCAGCAGTAGAGAAACGGGACAGGGCTGGGAGACCCAGTACTTC.

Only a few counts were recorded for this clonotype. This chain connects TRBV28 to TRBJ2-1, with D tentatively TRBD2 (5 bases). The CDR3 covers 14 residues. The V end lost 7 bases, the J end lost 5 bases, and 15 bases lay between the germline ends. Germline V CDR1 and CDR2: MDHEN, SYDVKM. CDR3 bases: TGTGCCAGCACTGAATCGGGGAGAAACAATGAGCAGTTCTTC. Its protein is CASTESGRNNEQFF.

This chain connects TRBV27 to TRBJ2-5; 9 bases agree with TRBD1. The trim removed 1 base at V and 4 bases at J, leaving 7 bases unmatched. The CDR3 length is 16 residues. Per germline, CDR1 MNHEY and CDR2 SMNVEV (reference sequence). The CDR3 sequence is CASSLLGTGIGETQYF. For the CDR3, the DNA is TGTGCCAGCAGTTTATTAGGGACAGGGATAGGAGAGACCCAGTACTTC.

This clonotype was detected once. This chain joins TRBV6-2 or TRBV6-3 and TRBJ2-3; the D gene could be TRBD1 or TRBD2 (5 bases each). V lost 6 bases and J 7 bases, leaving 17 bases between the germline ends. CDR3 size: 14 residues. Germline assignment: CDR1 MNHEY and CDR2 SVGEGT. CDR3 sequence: CASRPGTYSNTQYF. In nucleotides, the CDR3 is TGTGCCAGCAGACCCGGGACCTACTCAAATACGCAGTATTTT.

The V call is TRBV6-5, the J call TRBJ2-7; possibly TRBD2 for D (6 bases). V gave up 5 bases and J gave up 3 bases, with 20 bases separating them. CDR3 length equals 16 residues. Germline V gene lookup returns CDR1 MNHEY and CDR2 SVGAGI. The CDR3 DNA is TGTGCCAGCAGTCCATCGGGTGTAACTAGCTACTACGAGCAGTACTTC. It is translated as CASSPSGVTSYYEQYF.

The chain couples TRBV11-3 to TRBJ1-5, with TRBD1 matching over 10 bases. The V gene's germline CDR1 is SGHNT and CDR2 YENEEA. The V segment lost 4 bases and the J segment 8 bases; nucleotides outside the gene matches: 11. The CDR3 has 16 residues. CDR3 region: CASSSTRTGGSEPQHF. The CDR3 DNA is TGTGCCAGCAGCTCAACCCGGACAGGGGGTTCGGAGCCCCAGCATTTT.

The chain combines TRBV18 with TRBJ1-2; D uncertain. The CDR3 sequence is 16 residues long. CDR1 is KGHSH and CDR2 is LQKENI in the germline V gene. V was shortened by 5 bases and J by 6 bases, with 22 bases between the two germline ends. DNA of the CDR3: TGTGCCAGCTCATTCTTGGGAAGAGAAGACGGGAATGGCTACACCTTC. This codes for CASSFLGREDGNGYTF.

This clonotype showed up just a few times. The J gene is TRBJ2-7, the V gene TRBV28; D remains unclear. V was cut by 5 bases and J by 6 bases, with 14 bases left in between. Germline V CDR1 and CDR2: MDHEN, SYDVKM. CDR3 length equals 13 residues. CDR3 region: CASSALGPGEQYF. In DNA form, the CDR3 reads TGTGCCAGCAGTGCCCTCGGGCCGGGCGAGCAGTACTTC.

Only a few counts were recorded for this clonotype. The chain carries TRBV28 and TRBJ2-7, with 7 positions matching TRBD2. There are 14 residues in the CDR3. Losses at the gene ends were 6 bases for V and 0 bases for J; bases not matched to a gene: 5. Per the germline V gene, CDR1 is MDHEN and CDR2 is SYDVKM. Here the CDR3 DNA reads TGTGCCAGCAGCCGTCCGGGGGGCTCCTACGAGCAGTACTTC. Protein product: CASSRPGGSYEQYF.

CDR3 in amino acids: CASSFLGGSTEAFF. CDR3 in DNA: TGTGCCAGCAGTTTTTTAGGGGGGAGCACTGAAGCTTTCTTT. The V gene is TRBV12-3 or TRBV12-4, the J gene TRBJ1-1, with a tentative D call TRBD1 (6 bases). The CDR3 runs to 14 residues. The ends were cut back, 3 bases at V and 4 bases at J, with 12 bases in the middle.

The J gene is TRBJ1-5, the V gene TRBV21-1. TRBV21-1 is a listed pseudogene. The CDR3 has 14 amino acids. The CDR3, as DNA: TGTGCCAGCAGCAAAGGGGAAGGGCCTCAGCCCCAGCATTTT. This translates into CASSKGEGPQPQHF.

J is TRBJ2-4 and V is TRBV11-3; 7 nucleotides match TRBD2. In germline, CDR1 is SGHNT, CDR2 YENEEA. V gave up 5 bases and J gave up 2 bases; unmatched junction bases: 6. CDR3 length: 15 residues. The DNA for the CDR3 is TGTGCCAGCAGCCTGCCGGGGGGTTCCAAAAACATTCAGTACTTC. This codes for CASSLPGGSKNIQYF.

Here the CDR3 reads CASSGGSNNYGYTF. In DNA form, the CDR3 reads TGTGCCAGCAGCGGGGGCAGCAATAACTATGGCTACACCTTC. The genes are TRBV9 and TRBJ1-2, with TRBD1 as a possible D gene (5 bases). The germline gives CDR1 SGDLS, CDR2 YYNGEE. V dropped 3 bases and J dropped 1 base, with 10 bases sitting between them. The CDR3 totals 14 residues.

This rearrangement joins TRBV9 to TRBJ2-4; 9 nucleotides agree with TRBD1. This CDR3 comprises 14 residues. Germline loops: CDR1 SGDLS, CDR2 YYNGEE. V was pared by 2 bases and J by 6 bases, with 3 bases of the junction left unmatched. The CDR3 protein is CASSVGDRANIQYF. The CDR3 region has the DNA TGTGCCAGCAGCGTTGGGGACAGGGCAAACATTCAGTACTTC.